This T cell receptor beta chain was found in a study of OX40 agonist ivuxolimab in advanced cancers. Whole-study context: Ivuxolimab, an antibody that agonizes OX40 (CD134), was administered to the patients. Patients received intravenous ivuxolimab every 2 weeks at 0.01 to 10 mg/kg. Findings and limits, study-wide: CD4+ and CD8+ T cells in blood underwent clonal expansion by week 6 at 0.1 to 3.0 mg/kg. The study found that CD8+ T cells averaged more expanded clones than CD4+.

With regard to this clone: Its antigen remains unknown.

V trimming: 5 bases; J trimming: 1 base; junction bases outside the gene matches: 7. Germline-derived CDR1 and CDR2 are MNHEY and SMNVEV (reference sequence). The CDR3 is 16 residues long. Measured with immunoSEQ multiplex PCR; TCRdb has only the in-frame clones, and not every one. The table includes about 60,000 clones, 86% detected once. The sequenced sample was CD4+ or CD8+ T cells sorted from blood, obtained in a trial of the OX40 agonist ivuxolimab. The sequence was obtained from an adult with an advanced solid tumor such as melanoma, head and neck, liver or kidney cancer. The V gene is TRBV27, the J gene TRBJ1-5; 8 bases match TRBD1. CDR3 bases: TGTGCCAGCAGTAACATCCGGACAGGGAGCAATCAGCCCCAGCATTTT. It codes for CASSNIRTGSNQPQHF.